This record looks at one T cell receptor beta chain sequence and its context. Antigen unknown. The data derive from a study of T cell responses to AZD1222 COVID-19 vaccine. General observations from the study: Two doses of AZD1222 preceded a rise in Spike-specific TCR breadth and depth.

Sequencing used immunoSEQ multiplex PCR; TCRdb keeps in-frame clones, though not all of them. Of some 150,000 clones listed, just over 90% are singletons. The J segment lost 4 bases and the V segment lost 4 bases, leaving 14 bases of the junction unmatched. The CDR3 contains 18 residues. Per germline, CDR1 SGHRS and CDR2 YFSETQ. This receptor was taken from an adult in good health. The chain carries TRBV5-1 and TRBJ2-7; TRBD2 agrees at 13 bases. Sample: peripheral blood, taken on day 0 of MenACWY control vaccination. CDR3 in amino acids: CASSQGLAGTSYRYEQYF. The CDR3 DNA reads TGCGCCAGCAGCCAGGGACTAGCGGGAACAAGCTATAGATACGAGCAGTACTTC.